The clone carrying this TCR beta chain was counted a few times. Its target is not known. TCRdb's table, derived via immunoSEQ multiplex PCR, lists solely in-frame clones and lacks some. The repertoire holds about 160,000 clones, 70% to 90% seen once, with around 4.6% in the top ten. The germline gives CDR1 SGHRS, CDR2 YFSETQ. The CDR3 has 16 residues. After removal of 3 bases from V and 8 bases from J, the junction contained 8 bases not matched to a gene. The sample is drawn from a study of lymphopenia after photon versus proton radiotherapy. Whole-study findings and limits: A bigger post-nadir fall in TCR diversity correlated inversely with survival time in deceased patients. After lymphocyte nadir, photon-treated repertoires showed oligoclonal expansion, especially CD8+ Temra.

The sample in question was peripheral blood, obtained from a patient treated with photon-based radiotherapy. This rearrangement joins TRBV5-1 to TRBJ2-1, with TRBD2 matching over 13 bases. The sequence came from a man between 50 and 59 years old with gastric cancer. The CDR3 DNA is TGCGCCAGCAGCTGGGCCCGGACTAGCGGGAGTGATGAGCAGTTCTTC. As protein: CASSWARTSGSDEQFF. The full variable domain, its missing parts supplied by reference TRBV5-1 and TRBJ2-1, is KAGVTQTPRYLIKTRGQQVTLSCSPISGHRSVSWYQQTPGQGLQFLFEYFSETQRNKGNFPGRFSGRQFSNSRSEMNVSTLELGDSALYLCASSWARTSGSDEQFFGPGTRLTVL.